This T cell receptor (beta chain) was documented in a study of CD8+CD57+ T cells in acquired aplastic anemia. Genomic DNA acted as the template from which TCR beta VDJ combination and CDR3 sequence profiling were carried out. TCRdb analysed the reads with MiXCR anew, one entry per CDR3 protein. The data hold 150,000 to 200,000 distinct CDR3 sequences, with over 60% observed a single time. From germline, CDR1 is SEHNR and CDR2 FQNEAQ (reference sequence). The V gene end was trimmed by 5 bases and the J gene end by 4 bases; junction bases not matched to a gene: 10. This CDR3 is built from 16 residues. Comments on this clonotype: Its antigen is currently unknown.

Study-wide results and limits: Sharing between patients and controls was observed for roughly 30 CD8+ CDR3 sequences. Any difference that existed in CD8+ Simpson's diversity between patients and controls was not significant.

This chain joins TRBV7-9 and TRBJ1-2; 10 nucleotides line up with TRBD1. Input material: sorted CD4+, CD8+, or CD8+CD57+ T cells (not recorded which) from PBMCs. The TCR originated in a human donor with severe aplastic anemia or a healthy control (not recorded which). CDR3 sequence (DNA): TGTGCCAGCAGCCAGGCCGGGACAGGGGTTATCTATGGCTACACCTTC. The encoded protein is CASSQAGTGVIYGYTF. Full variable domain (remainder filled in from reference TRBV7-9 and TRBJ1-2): DTGVSQNPRHKITKRGQNVTFRCDPISEHNRLYWYRQTLGQGPEFLTYFQNEAQLEKSRLLSDRFSAERPKGSFSTLEIQRTEQGDSAMYLCASSQAGTGVIYGYTFGSGTRLTVV.